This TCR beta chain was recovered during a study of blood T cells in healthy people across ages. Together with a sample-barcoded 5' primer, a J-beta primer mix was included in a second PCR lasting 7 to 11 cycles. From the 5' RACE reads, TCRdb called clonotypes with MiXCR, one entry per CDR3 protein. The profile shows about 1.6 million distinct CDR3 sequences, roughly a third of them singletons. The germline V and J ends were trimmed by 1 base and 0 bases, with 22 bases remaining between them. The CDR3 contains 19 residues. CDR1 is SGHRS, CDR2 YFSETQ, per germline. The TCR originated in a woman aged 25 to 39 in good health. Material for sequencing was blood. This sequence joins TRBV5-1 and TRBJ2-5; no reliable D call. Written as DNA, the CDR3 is TGCGCCAGCAGCTTGAGTTCAGTCCGTCGGCCGATAAACCAAGAGACCCAGTACTTC. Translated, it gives CASSLSSVRRPINQETQYF.